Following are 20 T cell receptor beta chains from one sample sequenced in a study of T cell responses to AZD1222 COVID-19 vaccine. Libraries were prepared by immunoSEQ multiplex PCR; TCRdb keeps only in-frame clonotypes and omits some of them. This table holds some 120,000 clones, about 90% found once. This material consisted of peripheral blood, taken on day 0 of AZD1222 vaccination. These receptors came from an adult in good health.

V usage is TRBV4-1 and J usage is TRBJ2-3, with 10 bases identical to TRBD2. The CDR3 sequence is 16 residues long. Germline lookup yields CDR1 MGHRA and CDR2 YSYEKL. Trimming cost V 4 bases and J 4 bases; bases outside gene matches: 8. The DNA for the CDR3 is TGCGCCAGCAGCCGATCTCTAGCGGGGGCACCAGATACGCAGTATTTT. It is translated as CASSRSLAGAPDTQYF.

The CDR3 coding sequence is TGTGCCACCAGCAGAGCGTCAAGGGGGCACGGCTACACCTTC. Its translation: CATSRASRGHGYTF. The V and J genes are TRBV15 and TRBJ1-2; 7 bases are a match to TRBD1. Losses at the gene ends were 1 base for V and 8 bases for J; bases not matched to a gene: 7. The germline gives CDR1 LNHNV, CDR2 YYDKDF (reference sequence). This CDR3 has 14 residues.

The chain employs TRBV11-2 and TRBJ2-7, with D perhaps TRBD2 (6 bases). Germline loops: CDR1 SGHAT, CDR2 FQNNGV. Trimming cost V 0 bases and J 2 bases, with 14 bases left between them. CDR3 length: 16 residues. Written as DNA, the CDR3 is TGTGCCAGCAGCTTAGAGGGGGGTAGTGGTGCCTACGAGCAGTACTTC. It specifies CASSLEGGSGAYEQYF.

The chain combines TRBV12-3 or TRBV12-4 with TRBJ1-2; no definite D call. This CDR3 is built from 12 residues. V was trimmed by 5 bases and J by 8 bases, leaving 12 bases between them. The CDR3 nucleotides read TGTGCCAGCAGTGGGAGTGGAGGGGGCTACACCTTC. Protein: CASSGSGGGYTF.

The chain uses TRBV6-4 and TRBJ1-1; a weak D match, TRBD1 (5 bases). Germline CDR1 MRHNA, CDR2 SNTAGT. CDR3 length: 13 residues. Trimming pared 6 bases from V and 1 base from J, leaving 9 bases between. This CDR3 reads CASSPRENTEAFF. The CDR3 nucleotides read TGTGCCAGCAGCCCCAGGGAGAACACTGAAGCTTTCTTT.

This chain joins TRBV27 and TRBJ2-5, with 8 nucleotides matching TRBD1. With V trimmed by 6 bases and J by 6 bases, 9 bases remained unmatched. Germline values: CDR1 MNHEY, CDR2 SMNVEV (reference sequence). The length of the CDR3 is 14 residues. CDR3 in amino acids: CASRDGQGGKTQYF. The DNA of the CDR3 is TGTGCCAGCAGGGATGGACAGGGTGGGAAGACCCAGTACTTC.

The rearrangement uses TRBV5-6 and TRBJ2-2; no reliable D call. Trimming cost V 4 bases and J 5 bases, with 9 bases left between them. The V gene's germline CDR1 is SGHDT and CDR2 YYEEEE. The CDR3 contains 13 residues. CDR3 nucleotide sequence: TGTGCCAGCAGCCGGGTGACGACCGGGGAGCTGTTTTTT. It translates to CASSRVTTGELFF.

This CDR3 is CASSPGQTGNTIYF. The DNA of the CDR3 is TGCGCCAGCAGCCCTGGACAGACTGGAAACACCATATATTTT. The rearrangement uses TRBV5-1 and TRBJ1-3, with D possibly TRBD1 on 6 matching bases. The CDR3 sequence is 14 residues long. The V gene lost 4 bases and the J gene lost 2 bases, with 10 bases spanning the gap. The germline gives CDR1 SGHRS, CDR2 YFSETQ.

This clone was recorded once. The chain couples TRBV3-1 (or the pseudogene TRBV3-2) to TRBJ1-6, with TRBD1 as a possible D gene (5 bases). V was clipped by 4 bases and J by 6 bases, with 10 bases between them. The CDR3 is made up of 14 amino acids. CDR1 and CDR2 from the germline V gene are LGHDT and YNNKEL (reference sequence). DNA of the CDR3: TGTGCCAGCAGCCGCGGGACGCCTAATTCACCCCTCCACTTT. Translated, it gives CASSRGTPNSPLHF.

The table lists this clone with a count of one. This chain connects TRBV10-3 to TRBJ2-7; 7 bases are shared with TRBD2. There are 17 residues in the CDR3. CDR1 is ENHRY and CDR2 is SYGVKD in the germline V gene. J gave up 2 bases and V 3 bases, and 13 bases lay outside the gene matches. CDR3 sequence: CAISDPGGGGSTYEQYF. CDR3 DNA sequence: TGTGCCATCAGTGACCCGGGGGGTGGGGGATCGACCTACGAGCAGTACTTC.

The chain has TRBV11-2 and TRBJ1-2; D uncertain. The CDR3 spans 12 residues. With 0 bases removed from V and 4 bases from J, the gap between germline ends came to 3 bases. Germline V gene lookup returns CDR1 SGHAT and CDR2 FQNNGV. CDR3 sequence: CASSLDTYGYTF. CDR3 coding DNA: TGTGCCAGCAGCTTAGATACCTATGGCTACACCTTC.

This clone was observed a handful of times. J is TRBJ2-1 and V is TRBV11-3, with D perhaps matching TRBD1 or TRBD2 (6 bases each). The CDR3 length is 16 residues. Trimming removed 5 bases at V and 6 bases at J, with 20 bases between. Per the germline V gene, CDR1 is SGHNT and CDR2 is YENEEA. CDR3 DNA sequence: TGTGCCAGCAGCAATCCGTTTGGGGGGCTTCCCAATGAGCAGTTCTTC. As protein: CASSNPFGGLPNEQFF.

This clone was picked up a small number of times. The CDR3 is CASSPLDREAGYTF. The CDR3 coding sequence is TGTGCCAGCAGCCCCTTGGACAGGGAAGCTGGCTACACCTTC. The V call is TRBV7-9, the J call TRBJ1-2, with TRBD1 matching over 8 bases. V gave up 5 bases and J gave up 7 bases; unmatched junction bases: 9. Per the germline V gene, CDR1 is SEHNR and CDR2 is FQNEAQ (reference sequence). The CDR3 contains 14 residues.

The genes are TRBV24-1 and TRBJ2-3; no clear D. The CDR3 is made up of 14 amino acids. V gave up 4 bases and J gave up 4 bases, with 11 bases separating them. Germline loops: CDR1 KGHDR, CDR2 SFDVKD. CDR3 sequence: CATSDRGWADTQYF. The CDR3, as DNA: TGTGCCACCAGTGACCGCGGATGGGCAGATACGCAGTATTTT.

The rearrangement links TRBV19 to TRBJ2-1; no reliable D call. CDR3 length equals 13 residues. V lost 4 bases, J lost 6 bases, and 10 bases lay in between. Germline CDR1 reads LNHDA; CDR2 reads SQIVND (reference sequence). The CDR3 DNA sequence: TGTGCCAGTAGTACGATTTACCCCAATGAGCAGTTCTTC. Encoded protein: CASSTIYPNEQFF.

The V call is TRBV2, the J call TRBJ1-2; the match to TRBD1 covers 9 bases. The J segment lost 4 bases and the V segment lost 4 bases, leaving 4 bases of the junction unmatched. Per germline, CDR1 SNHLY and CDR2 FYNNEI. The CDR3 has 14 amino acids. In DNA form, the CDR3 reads TGTGCCAGCAGTGTCCGGACAGGGGTCTATGGCTACACCTTC. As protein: CASSVRTGVYGYTF.

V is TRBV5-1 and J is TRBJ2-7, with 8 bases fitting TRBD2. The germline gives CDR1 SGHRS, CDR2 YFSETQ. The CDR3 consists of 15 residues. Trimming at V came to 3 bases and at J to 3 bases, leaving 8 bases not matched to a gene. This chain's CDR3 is CASSSFPSGFYEQYF. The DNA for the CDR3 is TGCGCCAGCAGCTCATTCCCTAGCGGGTTCTACGAGCAGTACTTC.

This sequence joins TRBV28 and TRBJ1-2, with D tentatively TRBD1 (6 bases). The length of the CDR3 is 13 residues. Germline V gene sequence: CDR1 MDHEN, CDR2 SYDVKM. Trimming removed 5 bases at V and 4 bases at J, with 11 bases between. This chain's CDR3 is CASSRDTAYGYTF. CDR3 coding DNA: TGTGCCAGCAGTAGGGACACCGCCTATGGCTACACCTTC.

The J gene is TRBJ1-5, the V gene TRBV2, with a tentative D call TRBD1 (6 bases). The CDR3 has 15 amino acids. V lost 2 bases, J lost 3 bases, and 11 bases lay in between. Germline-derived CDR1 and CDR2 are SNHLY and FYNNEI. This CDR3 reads CASSEYNRDNQPQHF. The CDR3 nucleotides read TGTGCCAGCAGTGAATATAACAGGGACAATCAGCCCCAGCATTTT.

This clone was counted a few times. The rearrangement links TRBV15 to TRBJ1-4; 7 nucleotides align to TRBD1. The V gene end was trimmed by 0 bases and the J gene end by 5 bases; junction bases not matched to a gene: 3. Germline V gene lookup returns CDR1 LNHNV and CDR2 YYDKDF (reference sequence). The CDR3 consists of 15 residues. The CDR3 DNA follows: TGTGCCACCAGCAGAGATCAAGGGGGCAATGAAAAACTGTTTTTT. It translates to CATSRDQGGNEKLFF.